These T cell receptor beta chains were read from a single sample in a study of Tregs in tolerant kidney transplant recipients. Clones were sequenced by immunoSEQ multiplex PCR, and TCRdb holds only the in-frame ones, with some missing. The table records about 64,000 clones, about 87% of them present only once. Sequenced material: CD4+ T cells from blood (PBMCs), taken 6 months after the transplant. The origin of the receptors is a human patient who received a combined kidney and bone marrow transplant. Some T cells may have originated in the graft donor. Each CDR3 is given with its conserved first and last residue. Fields, in order: J gene, V gene, clone size, D gene, CDR3 protein, CDR3 DNA. D genes are given only for firm matches. Not every row has a clone size; where given, it reads once, few, many or a size class.

>TRBJ2-5|TRBV4-2|-|TRBD2
CASSQVQRGGIVETQYF
TGTGCCAGCAGCCAAGTTCAACGGGGGGGCATCGTGGAGACCCAGTACTTC
>TRBJ2-1|TRBV11-2|-|-
CASSPRVGGEQFF
TGTGCCAGCAGTCCCAGGGTTGGGGGGGAGCAGTTCTTC
>TRBJ2-1|TRBV7-3|-|TRBD1
CASSSDRGTEQFF
TGTGCCAGCAGCTCTGACAGGGGAACTGAGCAGTTCTTC
>TRBJ2-3|TRBV5-1|-|TRBD2
CASSPGLTTDTQYF
TGCGCCAGCAGCCCGGGACTAACCACAGATACGCAGTATTTT
>TRBJ1-4|TRBV7-7|once|TRBD1
CASSLGPGQGFEKLFF
TGTGCCAGCAGCTTAGGCCCGGGACAGGGTTTTGAAAAACTGTTTTTT
>TRBJ1-6|TRBV18|-|TRBD1
CASSGQDSSYNSPLHF
TGTGCCAGCTCAGGACAGGACAGCTCCTATAATTCCCCCCTCCACTTT
>TRBJ2-1|TRBV18|-|TRBD2
CASSGLAGVGEQFF
TGTGCCAGCTCGGGACTAGCGGGAGTAGGTGAGCAGTTCTTC
>TRBJ2-3|TRBV7-9|once|TRBD2
CASSRDYRFGPSTDTQYF
TGTGCCAGCAGTCGGGACTACCGATTCGGACCTAGCACAGATACGCAGTATTTT
>TRBJ1-2|TRBV30|-|-
CAWSIRKLNGYTF
TGTGCCTGGAGTATCCGTAAATTAAATGGCTACACCTTC
>TRBJ2-3|TRBV5-8|-|TRBD1
CASSLGTGGLGDTQYF
TGTGCCAGCAGCTTGGGTACAGGGGGTTTGGGGGATACGCAGTATTTT
>TRBJ2-7|TRBV6-1|-|TRBD1
CASSEGSGRGRRNEQYF
TGTGCCAGCAGTGAAGGAAGCGGAAGGGGGCGACGGAACGAGCAGTACTTC
>TRBJ2-2|TRBV4-2|-|TRBD2
CASSQILAGKAGELFF
TGTGCCAGCAGCCAAATCCTAGCGGGGAAAGCCGGGGAGCTGTTTTTT
>TRBJ1-4|TRBV5-1|-|-
CASSSDSNEKLFF
TGCGCCAGCAGCTCCGACAGCAATGAAAAACTGTTTTTT
>TRBJ1-2|TRBV10-3|few|-
CAIRDSPGYGYTF
TGTGCCATCAGGGACAGCCCGGGCTATGGCTACACCTTC
>TRBJ2-5|TRBV18|-|-
CASSLNREETQYF
TGTGCCAGCTCACTCAACAGGGAAGAGACCCAGTACTTC